These 24 T cell receptor beta chains were sequenced from one sample in a study of blood T cell repertoires in COVID-19. Generated by immunoSEQ multiplex PCR, the TCRdb table keeps only in-frame clones and is missing some. The sample yields 70,000 to 100,000 clones, 70% to 90% seen once. Material: peripheral blood. These TCRs come from a woman aged 60-75 years with COVID-19, enrolled during active disease.

The rearrangement uses TRBV11-2 and TRBJ2-3; TRBD2 aligns across 8 bases. The J segment lost 6 bases and the V segment lost 4 bases, leaving 12 bases of the junction unmatched. Germline loops: CDR1 SGHAT, CDR2 FQNNGV. The CDR3 covers 16 residues. The CDR3 nucleotides are TGTGCCAGCAGCTCGTCTCGGAGCGGGGGAGGGGATACGCAGTATTTT. This gives the protein CASSSSRSGGGDTQYF.

V is TRBV5-8 and J is TRBJ2-7, with 7 bases that match TRBD1. CDR1 SGHTS and CDR2 YDEGEE come from the germline V gene. Trimming took 5 bases from V and 2 from J; bases not matched to a gene: 4. The CDR3 consists of 13 residues. For the CDR3, the DNA is TGTGCCAGCAGTCACAGGGGACCCTACGAGCAGTACTTC. This gives the protein CASSHRGPYEQYF.

This clone was detected once. V is TRBV10-3 and J is TRBJ1-6; TRBD1 might be the D (6 bases). The V end lost 4 bases, the J end lost 9 bases, and 22 bases lay between the germline ends. The CDR3 has 17 amino acids. The germline V gene encodes CDR1 ENHRY and CDR2 SYGVKD. The CDR3 DNA sequence: TGTGCCATCAGTGGCTCTACGTCGGGGGGCGTGAGTTCACCCCTCCACTTT. It is translated as CAISGSTSGGVSSPLHF.

The gene calls are TRBV19 and TRBJ1-5, with D unclear. Trimming stripped 2 bases from V and 6 bases from J, with 14 bases between. This CDR3 is 15 amino acids long. CDR1 and CDR2 from the germline V gene are LNHDA and SQIVND (reference sequence). CDR3 residues: CASSIIAGSAQPQHF. CDR3 sequence (DNA): TGTGCCAGTAGTATAATCGCGGGGTCGGCTCAGCCCCAGCATTTT.

V and J are TRBV6-6 and TRBJ1-3, with a possible D match to TRBD1 (5 bases). The V end was cut by 6 bases, the J end by 0 bases, with 15 bases between. Germline values: CDR1 MNHNY, CDR2 SVGAGI (reference sequence). This CDR3 region has 16 residues. CDR3 loop: CASRREQVSSGNTIYF. In nucleotides, the CDR3 is TGTGCCAGCAGACGAGAACAGGTTAGCTCTGGAAACACCATATATTTT.

The rearrangement uses TRBV5-4 and TRBJ2-7, with 12 nucleotides matching TRBD1. The CDR3 contains 15 residues. Per the germline V gene, CDR1 is SGHNT and CDR2 is YYREEE (reference sequence). With V trimmed by 4 bases and J by 7 bases, 9 bases remained unmatched. The CDR3 bases are TGTGCCAGCAGCCGGAGGGACAGGGGGCAAGGAGAGCAGTACTTC. It encodes CASSRRDRGQGEQYF.

The chain links TRBV29-1 to TRBJ2-5; a weak D match, TRBD1 (7 bases). The length of the CDR3 is 12 residues. CDR1 and CDR2 from the germline V gene are SQVTM and ANQGSEA. With 3 bases removed from V and 5 bases from J, the gap between germline ends came to 10 bases. As DNA, the CDR3 is TGCAGCGTTGACCCAGGGGGGGAGACCCAGTACTTC. As protein: CSVDPGGETQYF.

The genes are TRBV9 and TRBJ1-1; D unclear. The germline V gene encodes CDR1 SGDLS and CDR2 YYNGEE. Trimming shortened V by 0 bases and J by 2 bases, and 17 bases separated the two germline ends. The CDR3 runs 17 residues. The CDR3 DNA reads as TGTGCCAGCAGCGTAGCCGAGGTCCCCCTCACTAACACTGAAGCTTTCTTT. This encodes CASSVAEVPLTNTEAFF.

The V call is TRBV12-3 or TRBV12-4, the J call TRBJ1-2; maybe TRBD1 (6 bases). The length of the CDR3 is 12 residues. V was shortened by 6 bases and J by 4 bases, with 9 bases between the two germline ends. The DNA of the CDR3 is TGTGCCAGCAGCTGGGACACCTATGGCTACACCTTC. This translates into CASSWDTYGYTF.

The CDR3 region is CASRRGGRNEKLFF. The CDR3, as DNA: TGTGCCAGCAGAAGGGGAGGCCGTAATGAAAAACTGTTTTTT. This chain links TRBV6-5 with TRBJ1-4, with D maybe TRBD1 (5 bases). This CDR3 has 14 amino acids. V gave up 6 bases and J gave up 4 bases, with 12 bases separating them. CDR1 and CDR2 from the germline V gene are MNHEY and SVGAGI.

The chain is built from TRBV20-1 and TRBJ2-3; D may be TRBD2 (5 bases). From germline, CDR1 is DFQATT and CDR2 SNEGSKA (reference sequence). V dropped 5 bases and J dropped 7 bases, with 16 bases sitting between them. This CDR3 spans 13 amino acids. CDR3 region: CSARDYTFHTQYF. The CDR3 nucleotides are TGCAGTGCTCGTGACTATACCTTTCATACGCAGTATTTT.

V gene TRBV12-3 or TRBV12-4 combines with J gene TRBJ2-7; 7 positions match TRBD2. V gave up 6 bases and J gave up 9 bases; unmatched junction bases: 8. This CDR3 region has 12 residues. CDR3 amino acids: CASSQGASGQYF. In DNA, the CDR3 is TGTGCCAGCAGCCAAGGGGCTAGCGGGCAGTACTTC.

This rearrangement joins TRBV7-6 to TRBJ2-3; possibly TRBD2 for D (5 bases). V lost 5 bases to trimming and J lost 0 bases, with 21 bases between them. The V gene's germline CDR1 is SGHVS and CDR2 FNYEAQ. CDR3 length: 18 amino acids. The CDR3 region is CASSVRRAAGASTDTQYF. DNA for the CDR3: TGTGCCAGCAGCGTACGACGGGCGGCGGGTGCTAGCACAGATACGCAGTATTTT. The variable domain in full, completed from reference TRBV7-6 and TRBJ2-3, reads GAGVSQSPRYKVTKRGQDVALRCDPISGHVSLYWYRQALGQGPEFLTYFNYEAQQDKSGLPNDRFSAERPEGSISTLTIQRTEQRDSAMYRCASSVRRAAGASTDTQYFGPGTRLTVL.

The chain recombines TRBV28 with TRBJ1-5; 10 nucleotides align to TRBD1. The J segment lost 2 bases and the V segment lost 3 bases, leaving 13 bases of the junction unmatched. The CDR3 consists of 19 residues. CDR1 and CDR2 (germline): MDHEN, SYDVKM. Written as DNA, the CDR3 is TGTGCCAGCAGTTTCTGGGACAGGGGAGTTGGTAGTGGCAATCAGCCCCAGCATTTT. Its translation is CASSFWDRGVGSGNQPQHF.

A single count supports this clone. This rearrangement joins TRBV11-2 to TRBJ1-6; a weak D match, TRBD1 (5 bases). Per germline, CDR1 SGHAT and CDR2 FQNNGV. The V end was cut by 3 bases, the J end by 10 bases, with 13 bases between. This CDR3 comprises 14 residues. Here the CDR3 reads CASSLTGGGSPLHF. The CDR3 DNA sequence: TGTGCCAGCAGCTTGACGGGGGGTGGGTCACCCCTCCACTTT.

The CDR3 sequence: CATQGVDEQYF. CDR3 coding DNA: TGTGCCACCCAGGGCGTGGACGAGCAGTACTTC. The genes are TRBV19 and TRBJ2-7; D perhaps matches TRBD1 (5 bases). Germline lookup yields CDR1 LNHDA and CDR2 SQIVND (reference sequence). Trimming shortened V by 10 bases and J by 5 bases, and 12 bases separated the two germline ends. CDR3 length equals 11 residues.

The chain links TRBV27 to TRBJ2-7; possibly TRBD1 for D (6 bases). This CDR3 contains 12 residues. Germline loops: CDR1 MNHEY, CDR2 SMNVEV (reference sequence). V dropped 5 bases and J dropped 5 bases, with 10 bases sitting between them. The CDR3 sequence: CASSHPGDEQYF. The CDR3 DNA reads as TGTGCCAGCAGTCACCCAGGGGACGAGCAGTACTTC.

V is TRBV12-3 or TRBV12-4 and J is TRBJ2-1; 9 bases agree with TRBD2. The CDR3 consists of 12 residues. With 1 base clipped from V and 12 bases from J, the junction kept 1 base outside the gene matches. The CDR3 DNA reads TGTGCCAGCAGTTTAGAACTAGCGGGGCAGTTCTTC. It is translated as CASSLELAGQFF.

The gene calls are TRBV2 and TRBJ2-7; 7 bases fit TRBD1. V dropped 9 bases and J dropped 3; count of bases not matched to a gene: 8. The V gene's germline CDR1 is SNHLY and CDR2 FYNNEI. The CDR3 runs 13 residues. The CDR3 is CASTGTENYEQYF. As DNA, the CDR3 is TGTGCCAGTACCGGGACAGAGAACTACGAGCAGTACTTC.

This clone was picked up one time. This CDR3 reads CASSLMGQGWTGELFF. In DNA, the CDR3 is TGTGCCAGCAGCTTAATGGGACAGGGATGGACCGGGGAGCTGTTTTTT. The rearrangement uses TRBV7-2 and TRBJ2-2, with 9 bases lining up with TRBD1. The germline gives CDR1 SGHTA, CDR2 FQGNSA. Trimming cost V 2 bases and J 5 bases; bases outside gene matches: 6. The CDR3 runs to 16 residues.

The V gene is TRBV6-1, the J gene TRBJ1-4; the D is unclear. Trimming shortened V by 2 bases and J by 3 bases, and 13 bases separated the two germline ends. The germline V gene has CDR1 MNHNS and CDR2 SASEGT. The CDR3 sequence is 16 residues long. The CDR3 nucleotides are TGTGCCAGCAGTGAACTACGTGGGCAGCCTAATGAAAAACTGTTTTTT. This encodes CASSELRGQPNEKLFF.

V usage is TRBV4-1 and J usage is TRBJ1-2, with D possibly matching TRBD1 (5 bases). The CDR3 sequence is 15 residues long. Germline assignment: CDR1 MGHRA and CDR2 YSYEKL. With 4 bases removed from V and 4 bases from J, the gap between germline ends came to 16 bases. In nucleotides, the CDR3 is TGCGCCAGCAGCCCCCGGGCAGGGTCAACCTATGGCTACACCTTC. This translates into CASSPRAGSTYGYTF.

The chain couples TRBV4-2 to TRBJ2-5; tentative D call: TRBD2 (5 bases). V lost 0 bases and J lost 1, with 15 bases in between. Germline CDR1 is LGHNA and CDR2 is YNFKEQ. The CDR3 sequence is 17 residues long. The CDR3 DNA sequence: TGTGCCAGCAGCCAAGAAGGAGGAGTGGCTCTCCAAGAGACCCAGTACTTC. Its protein is CASSQEGGVALQETQYF.

This chain joins TRBV6-2 or TRBV6-3 and TRBJ2-3; TRBD2 matches 11 bases. This CDR3 is built from 15 residues. Germline loops: CDR1 MNHEY, CDR2 SVGEGT. Trimming at V came to 6 bases and at J to 1 base, leaving 3 bases not matched to a gene. The CDR3 is CASSPTSGGTDTQYF. CDR3 DNA sequence: TGTGCCAGCAGCCCGACTAGCGGGGGCACAGATACGCAGTATTTT.